This TCR beta chain was identified during a study of shared clonotypes between healthy human individuals. Method: immunoSEQ multiplex PCR; TCRdb's copy keeps in-frame clones and lacks some. The sample yields around 980,000 clones, around 78% seen once. The length of the CDR3 is 15 residues. Per the germline V gene, CDR1 is MRHNA and CDR2 is SNTAGT. The V end was cut by 6 bases, the J end by 1 base, with 13 bases between. This receptor was identified in a man aged 18 to 29 in good health. Some clones in this sample may be carry-over from other donors' samples. Sequencing was done on a sample of memory CD4+ T cells from PBMCs. As to subset: CD45RA-negative fraction. The chain links TRBV6-4 to TRBJ2-1, with D perhaps matching TRBD1 (5 bases). The DNA for the CDR3 is TGTGCCAGCAGCCAAGATAGGGGTTCCTACAATGAGCAGTTCTTC. As protein: CASSQDRGSYNEQFF.